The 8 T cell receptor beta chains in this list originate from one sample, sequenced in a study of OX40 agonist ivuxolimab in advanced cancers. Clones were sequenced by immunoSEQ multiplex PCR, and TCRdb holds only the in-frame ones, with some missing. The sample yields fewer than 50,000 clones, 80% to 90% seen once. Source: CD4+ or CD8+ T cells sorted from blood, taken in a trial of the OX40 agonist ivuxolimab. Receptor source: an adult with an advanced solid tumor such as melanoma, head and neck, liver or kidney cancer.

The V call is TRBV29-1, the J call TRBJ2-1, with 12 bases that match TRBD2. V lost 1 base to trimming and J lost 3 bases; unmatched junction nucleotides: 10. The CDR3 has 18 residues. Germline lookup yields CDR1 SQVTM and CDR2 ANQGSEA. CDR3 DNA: TGCAGCGTTGAAGGAGGCCGACTAGCGGGAGTCTTCTACAATGAGCAGTTCTTC. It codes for CSVEGGRLAGVFYNEQFF.

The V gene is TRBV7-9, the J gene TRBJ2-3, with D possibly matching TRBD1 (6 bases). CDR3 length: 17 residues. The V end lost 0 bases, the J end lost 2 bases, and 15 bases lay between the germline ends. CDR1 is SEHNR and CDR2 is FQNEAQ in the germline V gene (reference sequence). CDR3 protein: CASSLASGTQDTDTQYF. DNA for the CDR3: TGTGCCAGCAGCTTAGCGTCCGGGACACAAGACACAGATACGCAGTATTTT. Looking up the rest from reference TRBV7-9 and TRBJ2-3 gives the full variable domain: DTGVSQNPRHKITKRGQNVTFRCDPISEHNRLYWYRQTLGQGPEFLTYFQNEAQLEKSRLLSDRFSAERPKGSFSTLEIQRTEQGDSAMYLCASSLASGTQDTDTQYFGPGTRLTVL.

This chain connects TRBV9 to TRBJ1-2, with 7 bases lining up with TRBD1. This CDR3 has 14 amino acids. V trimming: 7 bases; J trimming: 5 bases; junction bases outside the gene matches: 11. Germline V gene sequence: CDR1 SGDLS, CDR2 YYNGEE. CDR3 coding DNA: TGTGCCAGCGGTACGGACAGGCATGAATATGGCTACACCTTC. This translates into CASGTDRHEYGYTF.

Here the CDR3 DNA reads TGTGCCAGCAGCGGAACGGACAGGGGGTTTGTTGAAGCTTTCTTT. Encoded protein: CASSGTDRGFVEAFF. J is TRBJ1-1 and V is TRBV9; 10 nucleotides match TRBD1. Germline CDR1 and CDR2: SGDLS and YYNGEE. The CDR3 covers 15 residues. The trim removed 3 bases at V and 7 bases at J, leaving 9 bases unmatched. Together with reference TRBV9 and TRBJ1-1, the CDR3 gives the full variable domain: DSGVTQTPKHLITATGQRVTLRCSPRSGDLSVYWYQQSLDQGLQFLIQYYNGEERAKGNILERFSAQQFPDLHSELNLSSLELGDSALYFCASSGTDRGFVEAFFGQGTRLTVV.

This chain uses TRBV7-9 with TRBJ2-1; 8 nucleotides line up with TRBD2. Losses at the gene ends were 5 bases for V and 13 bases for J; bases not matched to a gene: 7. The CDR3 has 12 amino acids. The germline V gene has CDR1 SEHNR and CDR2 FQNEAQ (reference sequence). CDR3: CASSPKAGEQFF. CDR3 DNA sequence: TGTGCCAGCAGCCCTAAAGCGGGAGAACAGTTCTTC.

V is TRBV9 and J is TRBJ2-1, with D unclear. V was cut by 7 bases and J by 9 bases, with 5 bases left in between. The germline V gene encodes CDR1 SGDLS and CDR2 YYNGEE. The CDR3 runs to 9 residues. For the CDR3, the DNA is TGTGCCAGCGGTGCTGAGCAGTTCTTC. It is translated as CASGAEQFF.

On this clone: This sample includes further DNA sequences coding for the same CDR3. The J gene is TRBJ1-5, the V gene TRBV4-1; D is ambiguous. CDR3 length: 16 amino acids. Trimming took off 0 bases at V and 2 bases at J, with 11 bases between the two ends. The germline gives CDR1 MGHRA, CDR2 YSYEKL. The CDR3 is CASSQEAGRGNQPQHF. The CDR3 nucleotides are TGCGCCAGCAGCCAAGAAGCCGGTAGGGGCAATCAGCCCCAGCATTTT.

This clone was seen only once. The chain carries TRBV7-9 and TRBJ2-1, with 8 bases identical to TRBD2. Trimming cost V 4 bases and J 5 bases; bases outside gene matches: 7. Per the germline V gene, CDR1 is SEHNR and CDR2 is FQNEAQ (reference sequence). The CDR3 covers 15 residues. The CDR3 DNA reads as TGTGCCAGCAGCTCCGGAGGGACTAGAGACAATGAGCAGTTCTTC. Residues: CASSSGGTRDNEQFF.